This entry concerns a single T cell receptor beta chain. Antigen: not known. The CDR3 extends over 15 amino acids. V gave up 2 bases and J gave up 4 bases; unmatched junction bases: 7. Germline CDR1 reads ENHRY; CDR2 reads SYGVKD. This sample is part of a study of cytomegalovirus exposure and HLA in healthy donors. Overall study: Researchers found that approximately 80% of almost 400 genotyped donors fell within the Caucasian-associated ancestry cluster.

The study, taken as a whole, reports: In a later analysis, a missense DCLRE1C variant was linked to TCR beta V- and J-gene trimming. When a later analysis compared HLA-associated TCR beta chains with equally common others, the HLA-associated chains turned out to be more clonally expanded and to have lower generation probabilities. Fewer N-insertions than the roughly 670-donor mean were reportedly shown by an Asian-associated ancestry cluster in a later analysis.

In the PCR, 60 Vbeta and 13 Jbeta primers were used. Here immunoSEQ multiplex PCR was the method, and the copy in TCRdb shows in-frame clones only, minus some. Seen here are some 150,000 clones, around 80% observed once, and the top ten hold around 5.6%. The sequenced sample was PBMCs. This chain joins TRBV10-3 and TRBJ2-7; 8 bases are a match to TRBD2. The receptor comes from a woman between 40 and 50 years old in good health and CMV-seropositive. CDR3 DNA sequence: TGTGCCATCAGTGAGGTTGCGGCGGGAGGTTACGAGCAGTACTTC. Translating it yields CAISEVAAGGYEQYF.